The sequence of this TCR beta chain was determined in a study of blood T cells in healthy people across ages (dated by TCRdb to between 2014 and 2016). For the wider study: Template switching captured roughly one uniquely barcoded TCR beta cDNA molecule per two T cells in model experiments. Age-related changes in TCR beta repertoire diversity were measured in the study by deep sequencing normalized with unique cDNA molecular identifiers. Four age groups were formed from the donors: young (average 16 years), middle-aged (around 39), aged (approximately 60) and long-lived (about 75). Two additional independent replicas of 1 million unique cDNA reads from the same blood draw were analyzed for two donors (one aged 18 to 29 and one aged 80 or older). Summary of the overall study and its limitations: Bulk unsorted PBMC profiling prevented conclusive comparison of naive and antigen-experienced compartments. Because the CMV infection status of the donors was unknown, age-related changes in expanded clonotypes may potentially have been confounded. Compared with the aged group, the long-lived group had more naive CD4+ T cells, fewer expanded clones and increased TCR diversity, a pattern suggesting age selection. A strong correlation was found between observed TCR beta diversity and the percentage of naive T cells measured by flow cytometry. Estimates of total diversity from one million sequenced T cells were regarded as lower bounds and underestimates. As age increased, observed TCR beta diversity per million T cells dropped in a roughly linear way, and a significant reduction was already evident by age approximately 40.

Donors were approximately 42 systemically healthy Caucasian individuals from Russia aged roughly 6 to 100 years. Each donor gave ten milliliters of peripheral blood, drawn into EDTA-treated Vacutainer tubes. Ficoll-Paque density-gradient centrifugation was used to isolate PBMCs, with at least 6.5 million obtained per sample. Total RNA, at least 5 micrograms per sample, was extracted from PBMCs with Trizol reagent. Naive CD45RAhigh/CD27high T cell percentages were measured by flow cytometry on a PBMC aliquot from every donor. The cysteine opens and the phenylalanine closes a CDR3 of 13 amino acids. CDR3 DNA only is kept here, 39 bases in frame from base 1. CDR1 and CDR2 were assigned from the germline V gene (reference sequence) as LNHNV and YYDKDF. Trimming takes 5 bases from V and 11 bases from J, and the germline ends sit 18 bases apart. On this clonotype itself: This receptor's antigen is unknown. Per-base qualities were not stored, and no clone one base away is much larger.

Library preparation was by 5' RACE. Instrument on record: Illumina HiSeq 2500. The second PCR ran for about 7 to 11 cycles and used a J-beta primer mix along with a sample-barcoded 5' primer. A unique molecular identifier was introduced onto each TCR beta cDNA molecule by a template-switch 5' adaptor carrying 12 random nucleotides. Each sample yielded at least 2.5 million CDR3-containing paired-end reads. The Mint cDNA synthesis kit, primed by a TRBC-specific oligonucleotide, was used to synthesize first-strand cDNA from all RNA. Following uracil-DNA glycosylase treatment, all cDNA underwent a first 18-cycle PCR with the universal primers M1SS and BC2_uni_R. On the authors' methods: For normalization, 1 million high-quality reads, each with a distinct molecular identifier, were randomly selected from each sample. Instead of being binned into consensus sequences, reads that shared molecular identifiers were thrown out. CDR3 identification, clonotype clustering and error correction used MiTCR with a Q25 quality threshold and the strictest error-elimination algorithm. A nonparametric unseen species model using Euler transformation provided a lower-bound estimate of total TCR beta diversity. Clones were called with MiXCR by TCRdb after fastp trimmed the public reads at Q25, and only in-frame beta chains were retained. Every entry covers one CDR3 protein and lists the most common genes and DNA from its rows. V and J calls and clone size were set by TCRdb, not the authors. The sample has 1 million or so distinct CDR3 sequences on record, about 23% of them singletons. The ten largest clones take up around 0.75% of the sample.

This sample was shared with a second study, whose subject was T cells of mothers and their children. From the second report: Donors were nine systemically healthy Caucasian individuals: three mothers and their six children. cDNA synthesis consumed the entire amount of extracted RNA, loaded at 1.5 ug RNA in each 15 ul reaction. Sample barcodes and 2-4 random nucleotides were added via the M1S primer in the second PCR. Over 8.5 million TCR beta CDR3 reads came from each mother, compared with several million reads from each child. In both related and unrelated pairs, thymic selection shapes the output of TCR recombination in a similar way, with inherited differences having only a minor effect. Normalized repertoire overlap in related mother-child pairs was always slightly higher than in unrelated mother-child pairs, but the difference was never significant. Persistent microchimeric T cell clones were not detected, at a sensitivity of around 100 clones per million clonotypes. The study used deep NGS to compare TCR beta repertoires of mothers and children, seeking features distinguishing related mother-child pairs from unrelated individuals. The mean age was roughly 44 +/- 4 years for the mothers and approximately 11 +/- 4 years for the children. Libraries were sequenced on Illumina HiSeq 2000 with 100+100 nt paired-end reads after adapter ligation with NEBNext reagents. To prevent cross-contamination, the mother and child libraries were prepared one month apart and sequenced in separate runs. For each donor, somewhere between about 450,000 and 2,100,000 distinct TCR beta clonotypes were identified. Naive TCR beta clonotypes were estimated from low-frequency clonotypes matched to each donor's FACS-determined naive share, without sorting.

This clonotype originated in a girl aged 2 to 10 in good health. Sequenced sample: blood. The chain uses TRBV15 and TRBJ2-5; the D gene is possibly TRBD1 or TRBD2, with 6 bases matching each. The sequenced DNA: TGTGCCACCAGCCTCGACAGGAGGGGTGAGCAGTACTTC. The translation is CATSLDRRGEQYF.